These T cell receptor beta chains were read from a single sample in a study of cytomegalovirus exposure and HLA in healthy donors. The data were produced by immunoSEQ multiplex PCR, yet TCRdb's version contains in-frame clones alone and is incomplete. In the table there are some 160,000 clones, over 70% of which are singletons. The sequencing input was PBMCs. Receptor source: a man between 45 and 60 years old in good health and CMV-seropositive. Each CDR3 is given without its conserved first and last residue. Each record gives: CDR3 length, V gene, clone size, CDR3 protein. The size entry is marked missing in some rows and otherwise reads once, few, many or a size class.

length: 10; V: TRBV18; size: NA; CDR3: ASSAGGTEAF
length: 11; V: TRBV5-1; size: NA; CDR3: ASSDKTYNEQF
length: 14; V: TRBV5-4; size: NA; CDR3: ASSPERGAGNTEAF
length: 12; V: TRBV4-1; size: NA; CDR3: ASSQRYNGETQY
length: 12; V: TRBV6-5; size: NA; CDR3: ASSSRYQGHEQF
length: 14; V: TRBV19; size: NA; CDR3: ASSMTGVLGPDTQY
length: 11; V: TRBV29-1; size: NA; CDR3: SAGGTSYNEQF
length: 11; V: TRBV27; size: NA; CDR3: ASSATGGNTIY
length: 14; V: TRBV4-2; size: few; CDR3: ASSQGTSGSLYEQY
length: 11; V: TRBV19; size: NA; CDR3: ASSIGGTRELF
length: 9; V: TRBV9; size: NA; CDR3: ASSVAGEQF
length: 13; V: TRBV12-1; size: NA; CDR3: ASSFGRGRGSPLH
length: 12; V: TRBV19; size: few; CDR3: ASSVGVSKNIQY
length: 19; V: TRBV28; size: NA; CDR3: ASSLLKAWISGTGNTGELF
length: 13; V: TRBV15; size: NA; CDR3: ATSRDAGLLYEQY
length: 12; V: TRBV9; size: NA; CDR3: ASSGQVSGNTIY
length: 14; V: TRBV9; size: NA; CDR3: ASSVDSGGVWETQY
length: 10; V: TRBV19; size: NA; CDR3: ASSAANYGYT
length: 11; V: TRBV19; size: NA; CDR3: ASRQGRNNEQF
length: 16; V: TRBV11-3; size: NA; CDR3: ASSLELAGPGGTGELF
length: 12; V: TRBV2; size: NA; CDR3: ASRRQGGADTQY
length: 14; V: TRBV28; size: NA; CDR3: ASSFNVRAGRYEQY
length: 10; V: TRBV6-5; size: NA; CDR3: ASSRGRHEQY
length: 11; V: TRBV28; size: NA; CDR3: ASSPTTNYGYT
length: 14; V: TRBV19; size: few; CDR3: ASSTYRGSWNTEAF
length: 12; V: TRBV6-5; size: NA; CDR3: ASRGLPRIRELF
length: 15; V: TRBV28; size: NA; CDR3: ASSLSSGHLKNNEQF
length: 13; V: TRBV9; size: once; CDR3: ASSMGAGLYNEQF
length: 14; V: TRBV11-2; size: NA; CDR3: ASSLGDRGTNEKLF
length: 12; V: TRBV28; size: once; CDR3: ASSTQTGGLGYT
length: 13; V: TRBV18; size: NA; CDR3: ASSPQGGSNQPQH
length: 14; V: TRBV7-6; size: NA; CDR3: ASSQTDRGRTGELF
length: 13; V: TRBV6-5; size: once; CDR3: ASRPLAGVYNEQF
length: 13; V: TRBV30; size: NA; CDR3: AWSVRGFGNQPQH
length: 14; V: TRBV5-1; size: NA; CDR3: ASSLGRGTGNTEAF
length: 12; V: TRBV30; size: NA; CDR3: ASRVAGAKEKLF
length: 11; V: TRBV7-9; size: NA; CDR3: ASSSQGASEAF
length: 14; V: TRBV2; size: NA; CDR3: ASSGTSGGAGETQY
length: 12; V: TRBV7-9; size: NA; CDR3: ASSLGGTYTEAF
length: 15; V: TRBV7-9; size: NA; CDR3: ASSARVGEPGGETQY
length: 13; V: TRBV5-1; size: NA; CDR3: ASSFDWTGNQPQH
length: 13; V: TRBV5-1; size: NA; CDR3: ASSSDRASGNTIY
length: 15; V: TRBV5-6; size: NA; CDR3: ASSFFGTSGRAYEQY
length: 12; V: TRBV29-1; size: NA; CDR3: SAQIGGTNEKLF
length: 13; V: TRBV16; size: NA; CDR3: ASSLSTGPNYGYT
length: 11; V: TRBV2; size: few; CDR3: ASRVRQGHGYT
length: 11; V: TRBV7-8; size: NA; CDR3: ASSVGGLDTQY
length: 13; V: TRBV5-1; size: NA; CDR3: ASSLGDRAHTEAF
length: 15; V: TRBV11-2; size: NA; CDR3: ASSSTPRQGWRETQY
length: 11; V: TRBV30; size: NA; CDR3: AWSEQGGTEAF
length: 16; V: TRBV7-8; size: NA; CDR3: ASTFLRLAGGEGETQY
length: 12; V: TRBV27; size: NA; CDR3: ASSLAGSNQPQH
length: 11; V: TRBV27; size: NA; CDR3: ASSFRGAQGYT
length: 14; V: TRBV11-2; size: NA; CDR3: ASTLIRGAPYNEQF